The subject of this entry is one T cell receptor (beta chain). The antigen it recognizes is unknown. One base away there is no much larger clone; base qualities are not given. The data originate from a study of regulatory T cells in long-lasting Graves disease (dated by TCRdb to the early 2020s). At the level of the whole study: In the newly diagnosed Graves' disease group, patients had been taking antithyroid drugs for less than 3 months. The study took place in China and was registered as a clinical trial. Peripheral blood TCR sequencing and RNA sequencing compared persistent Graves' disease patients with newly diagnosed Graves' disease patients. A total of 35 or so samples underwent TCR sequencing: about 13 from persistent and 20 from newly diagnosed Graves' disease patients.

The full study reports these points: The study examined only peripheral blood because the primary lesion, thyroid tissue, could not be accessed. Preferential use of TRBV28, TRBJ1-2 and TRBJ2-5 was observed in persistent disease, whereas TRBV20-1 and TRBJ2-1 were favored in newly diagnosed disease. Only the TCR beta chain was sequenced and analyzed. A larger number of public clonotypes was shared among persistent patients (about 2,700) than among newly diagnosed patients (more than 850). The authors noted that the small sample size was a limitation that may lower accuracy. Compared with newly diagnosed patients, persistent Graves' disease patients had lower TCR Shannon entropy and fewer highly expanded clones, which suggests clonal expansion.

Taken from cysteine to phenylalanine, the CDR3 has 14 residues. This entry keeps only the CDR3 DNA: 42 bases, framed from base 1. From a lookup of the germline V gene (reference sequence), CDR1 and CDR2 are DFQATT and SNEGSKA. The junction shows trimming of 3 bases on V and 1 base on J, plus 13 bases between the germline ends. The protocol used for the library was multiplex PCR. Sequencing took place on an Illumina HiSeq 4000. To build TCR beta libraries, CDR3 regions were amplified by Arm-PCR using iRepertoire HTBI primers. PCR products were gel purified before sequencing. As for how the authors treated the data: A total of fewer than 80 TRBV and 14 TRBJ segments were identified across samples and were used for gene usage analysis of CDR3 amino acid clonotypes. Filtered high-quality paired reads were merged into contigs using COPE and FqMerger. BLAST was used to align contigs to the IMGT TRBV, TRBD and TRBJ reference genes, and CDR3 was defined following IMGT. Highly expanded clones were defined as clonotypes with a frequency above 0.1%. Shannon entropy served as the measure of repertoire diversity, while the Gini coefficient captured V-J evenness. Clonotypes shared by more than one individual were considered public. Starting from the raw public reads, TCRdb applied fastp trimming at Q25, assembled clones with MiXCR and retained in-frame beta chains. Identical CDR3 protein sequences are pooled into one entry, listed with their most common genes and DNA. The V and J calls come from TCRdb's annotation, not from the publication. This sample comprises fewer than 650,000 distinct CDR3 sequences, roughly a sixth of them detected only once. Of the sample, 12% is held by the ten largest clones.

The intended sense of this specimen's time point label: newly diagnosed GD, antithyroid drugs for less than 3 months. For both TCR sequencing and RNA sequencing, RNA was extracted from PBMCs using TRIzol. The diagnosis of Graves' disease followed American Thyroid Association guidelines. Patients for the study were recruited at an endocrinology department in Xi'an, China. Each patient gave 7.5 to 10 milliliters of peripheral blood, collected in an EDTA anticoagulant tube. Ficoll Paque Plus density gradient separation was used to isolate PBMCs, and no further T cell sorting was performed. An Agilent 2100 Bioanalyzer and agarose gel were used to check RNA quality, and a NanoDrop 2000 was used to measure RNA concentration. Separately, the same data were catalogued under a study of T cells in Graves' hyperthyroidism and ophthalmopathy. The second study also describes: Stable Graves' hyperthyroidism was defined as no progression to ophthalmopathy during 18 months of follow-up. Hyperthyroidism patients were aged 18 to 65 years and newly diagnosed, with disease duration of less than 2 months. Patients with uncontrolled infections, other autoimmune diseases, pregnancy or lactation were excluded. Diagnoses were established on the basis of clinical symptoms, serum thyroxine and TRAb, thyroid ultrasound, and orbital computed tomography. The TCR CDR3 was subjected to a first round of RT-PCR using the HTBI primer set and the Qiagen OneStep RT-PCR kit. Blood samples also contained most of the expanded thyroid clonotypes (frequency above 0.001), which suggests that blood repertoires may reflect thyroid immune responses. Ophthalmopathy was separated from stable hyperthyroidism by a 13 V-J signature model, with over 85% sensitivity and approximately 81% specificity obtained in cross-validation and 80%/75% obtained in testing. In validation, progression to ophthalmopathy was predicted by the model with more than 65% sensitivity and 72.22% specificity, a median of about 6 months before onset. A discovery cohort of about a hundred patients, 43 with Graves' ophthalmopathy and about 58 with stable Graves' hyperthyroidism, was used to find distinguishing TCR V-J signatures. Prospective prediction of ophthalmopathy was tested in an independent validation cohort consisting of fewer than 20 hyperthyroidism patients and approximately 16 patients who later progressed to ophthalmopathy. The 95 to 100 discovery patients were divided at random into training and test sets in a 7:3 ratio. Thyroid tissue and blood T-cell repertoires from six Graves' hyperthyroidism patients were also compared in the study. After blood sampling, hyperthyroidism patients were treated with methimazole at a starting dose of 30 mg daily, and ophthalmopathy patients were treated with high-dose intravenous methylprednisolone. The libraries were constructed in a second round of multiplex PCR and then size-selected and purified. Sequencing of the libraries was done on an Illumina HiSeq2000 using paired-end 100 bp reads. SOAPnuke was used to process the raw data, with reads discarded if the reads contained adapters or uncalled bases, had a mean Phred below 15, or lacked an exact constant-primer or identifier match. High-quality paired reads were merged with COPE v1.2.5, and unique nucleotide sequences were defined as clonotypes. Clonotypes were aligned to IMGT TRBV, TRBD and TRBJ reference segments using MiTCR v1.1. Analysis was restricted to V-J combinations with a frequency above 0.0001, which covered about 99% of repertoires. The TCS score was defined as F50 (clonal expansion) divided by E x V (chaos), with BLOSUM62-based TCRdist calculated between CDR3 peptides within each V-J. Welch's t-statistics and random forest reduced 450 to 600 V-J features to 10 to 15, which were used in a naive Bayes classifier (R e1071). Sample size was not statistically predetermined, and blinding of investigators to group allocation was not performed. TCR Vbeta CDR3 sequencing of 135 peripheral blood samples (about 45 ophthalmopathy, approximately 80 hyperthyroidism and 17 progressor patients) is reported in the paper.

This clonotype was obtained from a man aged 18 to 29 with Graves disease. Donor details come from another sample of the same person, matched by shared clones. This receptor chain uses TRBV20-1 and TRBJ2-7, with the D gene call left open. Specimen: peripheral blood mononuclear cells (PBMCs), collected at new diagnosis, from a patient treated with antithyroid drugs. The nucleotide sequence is TGCAGTGCTAGTGGTGGCCGGTCGTCCTACGAGCAGTACTTC. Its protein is CSASGGRSSYEQYF.